This paragraph reports one T cell receptor (beta chain). Its matching antigen is unknown. These data originate in a study of T cell responses to AZD1222 COVID-19 vaccine. Study-level points and caveats: Repertoires were sampled only after the peak T cell response. Only a handful of AZD1222 recipients, several in all, had baseline seropositivity.

Repertoires were generated with immunoSEQ multiplex PCR, while TCRdb's copy carries only in-frame clones and drops some. The table records approximately 42,000 clones, approximately 88% of them present only once. Germline V lookup: CDR1 SGHRS, CDR2 YFSETQ. Trimming shortened V by 6 bases and J by 0 bases, and 13 bases separated the two germline ends. The CDR3 runs to 15 residues. The chain combines TRBV5-1 with TRBJ1-3; tentatively, D is TRBD1 (5 bases). Specimen: peripheral blood, collected 28 days after the second AZD1222 dose. This clonotype was obtained from an adult who received the AZD1222 COVID-19 vaccine. The CDR3 DNA is TGCGCCAGCACGTCTCAGGGAGGCTCTGGAAACACCATATATTTT. This translates into CASTSQGGSGNTIYF.